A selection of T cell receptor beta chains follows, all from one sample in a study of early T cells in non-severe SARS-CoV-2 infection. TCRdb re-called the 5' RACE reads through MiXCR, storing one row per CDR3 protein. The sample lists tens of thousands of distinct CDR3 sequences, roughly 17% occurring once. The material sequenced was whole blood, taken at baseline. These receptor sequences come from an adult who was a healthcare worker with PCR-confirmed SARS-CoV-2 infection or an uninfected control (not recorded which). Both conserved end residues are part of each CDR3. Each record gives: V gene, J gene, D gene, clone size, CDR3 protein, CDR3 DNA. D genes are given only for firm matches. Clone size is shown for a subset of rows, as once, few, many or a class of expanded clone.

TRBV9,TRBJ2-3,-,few,CASSVDVYTQYF,TGTGCCAGCAGCGTAGATGTGTATACGCAGTATTTT
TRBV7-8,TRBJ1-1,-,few,CASSLRPAVSVAEAFF,TGTGCCAGCAGCTTACGACCTGCTGTGAGCGTGGCTGAAGCTTTCTTT
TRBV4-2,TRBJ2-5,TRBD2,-,CASSQEDGGSGETQYF,TGTGCCAGCAGCCAAGAGGACGGCGGGAGCGGTGAGACCCAGTACTTC
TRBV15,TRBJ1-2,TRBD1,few,CATSRDSNYGYTF,TGTGCCACCAGCCGGGACAGTAACTATGGCTACACCTTC
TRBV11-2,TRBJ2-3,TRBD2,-,CASSLAGGPEGTQYF,TGTGCCAGCAGCTTAGCGGGAGGACCGGAGGGTACGCAGTATTTT
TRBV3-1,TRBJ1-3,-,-,CASSQAVSGNTIYF,TGTGCCAGCAGCCAGGCCGTCTCTGGAAACACCATATATTTT
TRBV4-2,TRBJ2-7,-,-,CASSQDGGPYSYEQYF,TGTGCCAGCAGCCAAGATGGGGGGCCTTATTCGTACGAGCAGTACTTC
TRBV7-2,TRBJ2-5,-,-,CASSPAPGREGAETQYF,TGTGCCAGCAGCCCCGCCCCGGGCAGGGAAGGGGCAGAGACCCAGTACTTC
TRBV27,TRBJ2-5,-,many,CASSLLKETQYF,TGTGCCAGCAGTTTATTGAAAGAGACCCAGTACTTC
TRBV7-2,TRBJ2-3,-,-,CASSLEGYSTDTQYF,TGTGCCAGCAGCTTAGAGGGCTACAGCACAGATACGCAGTATTTT
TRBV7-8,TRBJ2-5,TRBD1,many,CASRRNRGTIQETQYF,TGTGCCAGCAGAAGAAACAGGGGGACCATCCAAGAGACCCAGTACTTC
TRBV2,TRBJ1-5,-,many,CASSTTVDQPQHF,TGTGCCAGCAGCACCACGGTGGATCAGCCCCAGCATTTT
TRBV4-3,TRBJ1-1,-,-,CASSQGSTEAFF,TGCGCCAGCAGCCAAGGAAGCACTGAAGCTTTCTTT
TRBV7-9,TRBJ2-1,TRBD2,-,CASSAASGNNEQFF,TGTGCCAGCAGCGCGGCTAGCGGAAACAATGAGCAGTTCTTC
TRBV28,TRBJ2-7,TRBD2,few,CASSLPLAAYEQYF,TGTGCCAGCAGTTTACCGCTAGCGGCCTACGAGCAGTACTTC
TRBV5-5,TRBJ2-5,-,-,CASSWAGTTKETQYF,TGTGCCAGCAGTTGGGCCGGGACGACTAAAGAGACCCAGTACTTC
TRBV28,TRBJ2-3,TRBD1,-,CASSRRIWDRKTDTQYF,TGTGCCAGCAGTCGAAGAATTTGGGACAGGAAAACAGATACGCAGTATTTT
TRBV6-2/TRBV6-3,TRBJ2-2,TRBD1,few,CASSHRGAGELFF,TGTGCCAGCAGCCACAGGGGGGCCGGGGAGCTGTTTTTT
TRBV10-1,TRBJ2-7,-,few,CASSSSMGEEQYF,TGCGCCAGCAGCTCATCTATGGGGGAAGAGCAGTACTTC
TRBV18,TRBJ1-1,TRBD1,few,CASSPRGRTEAFF,TGTGCCAGCTCACCCAGGGGGCGAACTGAAGCTTTCTTT
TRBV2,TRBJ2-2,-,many,CASSGGPTGELFF,TGTGCCAGCAGTGGGGGCCCTACCGGGGAGCTGTTTTTT
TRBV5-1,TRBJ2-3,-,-,CASSLRGQGNTDTQYF,TGCGCCAGCAGCTTGAGAGGCCAGGGTAACACAGATACGCAGTATTTT
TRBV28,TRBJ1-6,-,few,CASSSGQTTGNSPLHF,TGTGCCAGCAGTTCCGGACAGACCACGGGTAATTCACCCCTCCACTTT
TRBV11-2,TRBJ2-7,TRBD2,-,CASSPPLAGFIHEQYF,TGTGCCAGCAGCCCCCCGCTAGCGGGATTCATACACGAGCAGTACTTC
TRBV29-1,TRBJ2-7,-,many,CSVHRDGTYEQYF,TGCAGCGTTCACCGGGACGGAACCTACGAGCAGTACTTC
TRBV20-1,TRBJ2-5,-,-,CSAREETQYF,TGCAGTGCTAGAGAAGAGACCCAGTACTTC
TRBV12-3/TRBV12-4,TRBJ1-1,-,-,CASTLRGNTEAFF,TGTGCCAGCACCTTAAGGGGGAACACTGAAGCTTTCTTT
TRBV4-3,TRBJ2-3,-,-,CASSQRLSTDTQYF,TGCGCCAGCAGCCAGCGACTCAGCACAGATACGCAGTATTTT
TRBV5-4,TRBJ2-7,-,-,CASSERRGWSYEQYF,TGTGCCAGCAGCGAGAGAAGGGGTTGGAGTTACGAGCAGTACTTC
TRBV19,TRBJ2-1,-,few,CAGGHNEQFF,TGTGCCGGGGGCCACAATGAGCAGTTCTTC
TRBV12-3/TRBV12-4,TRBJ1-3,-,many,CASSFIHATGNTIYF,TGTGCCAGCAGTTTCATCCACGCTACTGGAAACACCATATATTTT
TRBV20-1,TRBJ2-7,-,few,CSAVKYEQYF,TGCAGTGCTGTAAAATACGAGCAGTACTTC
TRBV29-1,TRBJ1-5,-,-,CSVGQGQNQPQHF,TGCAGCGTTGGTCAGGGTCAAAATCAGCCCCAGCATTTT
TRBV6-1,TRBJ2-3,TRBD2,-,CASSEAWTSSTDTQYF,TGTGCCAGCAGTGAAGCATGGACTAGCAGCACAGATACGCAGTATTTT
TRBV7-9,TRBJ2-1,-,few,CASSLGPLSEQFF,TGTGCCAGCAGCTTAGGTCCTCTAAGTGAGCAGTTCTTC
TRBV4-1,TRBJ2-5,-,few,CASSQTGPRETQYF,TGCGCCAGCAGCCAGACAGGTCCTAGGGAGACCCAGTACTTC
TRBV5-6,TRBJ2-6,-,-,CASRGTGSGANVLTF,TGTGCCAGCAGAGGAACGGGCTCTGGGGCCAACGTCCTGACTTTC